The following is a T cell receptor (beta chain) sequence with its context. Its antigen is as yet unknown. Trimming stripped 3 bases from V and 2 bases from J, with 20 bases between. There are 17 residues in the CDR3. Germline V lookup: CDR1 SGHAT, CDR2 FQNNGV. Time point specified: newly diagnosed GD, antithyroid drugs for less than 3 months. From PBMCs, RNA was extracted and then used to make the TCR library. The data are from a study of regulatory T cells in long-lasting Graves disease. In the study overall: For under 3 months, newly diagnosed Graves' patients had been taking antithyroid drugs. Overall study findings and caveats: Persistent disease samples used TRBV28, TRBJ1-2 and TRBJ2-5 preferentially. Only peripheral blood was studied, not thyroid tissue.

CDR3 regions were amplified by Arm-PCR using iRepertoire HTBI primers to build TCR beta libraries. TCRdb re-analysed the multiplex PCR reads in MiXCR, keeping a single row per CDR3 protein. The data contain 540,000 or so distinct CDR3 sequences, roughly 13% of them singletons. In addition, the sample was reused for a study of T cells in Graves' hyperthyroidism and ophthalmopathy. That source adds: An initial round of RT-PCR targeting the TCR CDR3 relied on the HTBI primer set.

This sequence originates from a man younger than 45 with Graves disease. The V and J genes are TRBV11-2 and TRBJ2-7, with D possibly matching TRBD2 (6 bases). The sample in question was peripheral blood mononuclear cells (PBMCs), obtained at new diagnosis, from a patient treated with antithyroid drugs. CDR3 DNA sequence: TGTGCCAGCAGCTTCACTACCGGGACTCGGAAAGCCTACGAGCAGTACTTC. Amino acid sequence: CASSFTTGTRKAYEQYF.